The rows below give T cell receptor beta chains drawn from one sample of a study of tumor and adjacent non-tumor tissue in lung cancer. TCRdb passed the multiplex PCR reads through MiXCR, listing each CDR3 protein once. The table records 35,000 to 55,000 distinct CDR3 sequences, approximately 60% of them present only once. The material sequenced was distant non-tumor lung tissue. The receptors were sampled from a woman aged 35 to 49 with non-small cell lung cancer. CDR3s include the opening cysteine and the closing phenylalanine or tryptophan. Fields, in order: clone size, J gene, V gene, D gene, CDR3 DNA, CDR3 protein. A D gene is named only where the DNA matches it firmly. Some rows mark clone size as missing; the rest say once, few, many or name a class of expanded clone.

once,TRBJ2-7,TRBV29-1,NA,TGCAGCGTACACCAGGGGCTCTTATCTCGCGAGCAGTATTTC,CSVHQGLLSREQYF
NA,TRBJ2-1,TRBV4-1,NA,TGCGCCAGCAGAATGGGGCGGGGAACTCACAATGAGCATTTCTTC,CASRMGRGTHNEHFF
NA,TRBJ1-4,TRBV6-6,NA,TGTGTCAGCAGTTACTCGAGAGGTGGCACGTATCACACTTCAACTAATGAAAAACTGTTTTTT,CVSSYSRGGTYHTSTNEKLFF
few,TRBJ2-7,TRBV25-1,NA,TGTGCCAGCATGCAGGGGGGCGGCTACGAGCAGTACTTC,CASMQGGGYEQYF
many,TRBJ2-1,TRBV5-4,TRBD2,TGTGCCAGCAGCTCCGGGACTAGCGGGATGAATGAGCAGTTCTTC,CASSSGTSGMNEQFF
NA,TRBJ1-1,TRBV6-5,NA,TGTGTCAGCAGGTGGGTCAGATCCGTTAACACTGAAGCTTTCTTT,CVSRWVRSVNTEAFF
NA,TRBJ2-3,TRBV7-2,NA,TGTGCTAGCAGCCTCACACTCACTGCAAATTCGCAGTATTTT,CASSLTLTANSQYF
NA,TRBJ2-5,TRBV11-3,NA,TGTGCTAGCAGCCCCGAAGTAGAGACCCAGTACTTC,CASSPEVETQYF
NA,TRBJ2-1,TRBV4-1,NA,TGCACCAGTAGCCGACAAGGCAGGGATCGGAGCACTGAGCAGTTCTTC,CTSSRQGRDRSTEQFF
many,TRBJ2-3,TRBV4-2,NA,TGTGCCAGCAGCCAAGATCCACCAGATACGCAGTATTTT,CASSQDPPDTQYF
NA,TRBJ2-7,TRBV14,NA,TGTGTCAGCAACTTGCGGAACAGTCCTTGGTACGAGCAGTACTTC,CVSNLRNSPWYEQYF
NA,TRBJ2-3,TRBV6-5,TRBD2,TGTCCCAGCACCCTACGGGGGGGCTCGGATACGCAGTATTTT,CPSTLRGGSDTQYF
many,TRBJ2-1,TRBV7-9,TRBD2,TGTGCCAGCGACTTTAGCGGGAGTCGCGAGCAGTTCTTC,CASDFSGSREQFF
few,TRBJ2-1,TRBV11-1,NA,TGTGCCAGCAGCTTACAGGGGGGATGGGATCAGCTCTTC,CASSLQGGWDQLF
NA,TRBJ2-1,TRBV6-1,NA,TGTGCCAGCAGCCCAAGAGGGGGGTTCTCTCGCAGCAATGAGCGGTTCTTC,CASSPRGGFSRSNERFF
NA,TRBJ2-1,TRBV11-3,TRBD1,TGTGGCAGCGGCACAACAGGGGGTGGGTATGAGCAATTATTC,CGSGTTGGGYEQLF
NA,TRBJ2-3,TRBV5-6,TRBD2,TGTGCCAGCAGCTATTTTAGCGGGAGACGCATAGGTACGCAGTATTTT,CASSYFSGRRIGTQYF
NA,TRBJ1-3,TRBV6-5,NA,TGTGCCAGCAGCCCCAGGGAAGGGATGAACACCATATATTTT,CASSPREGMNTIYF
few,TRBJ1-5,TRBV6-5,TRBD1,TGTGCCTGCAGTGCGACAGGGAGCACTCAGCCCCAGCATTTT,CACSATGSTQPQHF
NA,TRBJ2-7,TRBV20-1,NA,TGCAGTGCCCATGGACAGACCTACGAGCAATACTTC,CSAHGQTYEQYF
many,TRBJ1-6,TRBV28,NA,TGTGCCAGCAGTTTATACAGACAGTCCACGAGAGCCCTCCACTTT,CASSLYRQSTRALHF
many,TRBJ2-7,TRBV28,NA,TGTGCCAGCAGTTCGGTGGATGCCTACGAGCAGTACTTC,CASSSVDAYEQYF
NA,TRBJ1-1,TRBV10-1,NA,TGTGCCGGCCGTGAAGAAGCTTTCTTT,CAGREEAFF
NA,TRBJ2-3,TRBV5-5,NA,TGTGCCAGCATTGCCTTAGGGGGGAGGGGCGCGACAGATACGAAGTATTTT,CASIALGGRGATDTKYF
NA,TRBJ2-7,TRBV29-1,NA,TGCAGCCTTGTGGCGGATACCTACGAGCAGTACTTC,CSLVADTYEQYF
NA,TRBJ2-2,TRBV5-1,NA,TGCGCCAGCAGATTGGAGGTATCATGGTACACCGGGGAGCTGTTTTTT,CASRLEVSWYTGELFF
NA,TRBJ1-4,TRBV11-1,NA,TGTGCCAGCATCTTAGACTACGAGGCAGGAACCGATAAACTGTTTTTT,CASILDYEAGTDKLFF
once,TRBJ2-6,TRBV5-5,NA,TGTGCCAGCAGCCCCAGGGGGGGTTATGGGGCCAATATCCTGACTTTC,CASSPRGGYGANILTF
NA,TRBJ1-1,TRBV29-1,NA,TGCAGCGTTGAAGATAGGTCCCGGACGGCGGTCCCTGAAGCTTTCTTT,CSVEDRSRTAVPEAFF
NA,TRBJ2-3,TRBV11-3,NA,TGCGCCAGCAGCTTAGAGGGAATACTAGCCCCCACAGATACGCAGTATTTT,CASSLEGILAPTDTQYF
NA,TRBJ1-1,TRBV6-5,NA,TGTGTCAGCGGCAGCCTGGGACGGGACACTGAAGCCTTCTTT,CVSGSLGRDTEAFF
NA,TRBJ2-5,TRBV4-1,NA,TGCGCCAGCAGCCAAGCCCGACAGGCGGGGGACCGAGAGACCCAGTACTTC,CASSQARQAGDRETQYF
many,TRBJ1-6,TRBV12-3/TRBV12-4,NA,TGTGCCAGCCGGCGACAGACTAATTCACCCCTCCACTTT,CASRRQTNSPLHF
NA,TRBJ2-2,TRBV11-2,NA,TGTGCCAGCACCAAGGTCCTAGCGCCCCGGGAGCTGTTTTTT,CASTKVLAPRELFF
NA,TRBJ2-4,TRBV6-5,TRBD1,TGTGCCAGCATTCCCACCGTCCTCCAGGGGGTCGACATTCAGTACTTC,CASIPTVLQGVDIQYF
medium-sized,TRBJ2-5,TRBV11-3,NA,TGTGCCAGCAGCTTATATACTAGCTCAGAGACCCAGTACTTC,CASSLYTSSETQYF
NA,TRBJ2-1,TRBV7-8,NA,TGTACCAGCAACTCGGTGGGGACGCGGGAGCAGTTCTTC,CTSNSVGTREQFF
NA,TRBJ2-1,TRBV20-1,TRBD2,TGCAGTGCTACTCCGTTAGCGGGTGGACTTAGTGAGCAGTTCTTC,CSATPLAGGLSEQFF
many,TRBJ1-5,TRBV12-3/TRBV12-4,NA,TGTGCCAGCAGTTCCGACAGGATTAGCAATCAGCCCCAGCATTTT,CASSSDRISNQPQHF
once,TRBJ2-1,TRBV14,TRBD2,TGTGCCAGCTGCCAAGGCTCCCGCCCGGGACTATCGAAAAGCTCCTACAATGAGCAGTTCTTC,CASCQGSRPGLSKSSYNEQFF
once,TRBJ2-7,TRBV10-1,TRBD2,TGCAACAGCAACGGACGGGACGGGACTAGCGGGAGGGCCTGGTACGAGCAGTACTTC,CNSNGRDGTSGRAWYEQYF
NA,TRBJ2-1,TRBV29-1,NA,TGCAGCGTTGCCACGCGACAGATCTACAATGAGCACTTCTTC,CSVATRQIYNEHFF
many,TRBJ2-2,TRBV5-4,NA,TGTGCCAGCAGCCTAGTAGGGAGCTACACCGGGGAGCTGTTTTTT,CASSLVGSYTGELFF
NA,TRBJ2-1,TRBV12-3/TRBV12-4,NA,TGTGCCAGCTCCCCTACCGGGCCTTACCCCTACAATGAGCAATCCTTC,CASSPTGPYPYNEQSF
NA,TRBJ2-4,TRBV7-9,NA,TGTGCCAGCAGCTTAGCGGGTTATGAGATTCAGTACTTC,CASSLAGYEIQYF
once,TRBJ2-3,TRBV4-1,NA,TGCGCCAGCAGCCACCTACAGTGGAGCAATCAGCCCCAGTATTTT,CASSHLQWSNQPQYF